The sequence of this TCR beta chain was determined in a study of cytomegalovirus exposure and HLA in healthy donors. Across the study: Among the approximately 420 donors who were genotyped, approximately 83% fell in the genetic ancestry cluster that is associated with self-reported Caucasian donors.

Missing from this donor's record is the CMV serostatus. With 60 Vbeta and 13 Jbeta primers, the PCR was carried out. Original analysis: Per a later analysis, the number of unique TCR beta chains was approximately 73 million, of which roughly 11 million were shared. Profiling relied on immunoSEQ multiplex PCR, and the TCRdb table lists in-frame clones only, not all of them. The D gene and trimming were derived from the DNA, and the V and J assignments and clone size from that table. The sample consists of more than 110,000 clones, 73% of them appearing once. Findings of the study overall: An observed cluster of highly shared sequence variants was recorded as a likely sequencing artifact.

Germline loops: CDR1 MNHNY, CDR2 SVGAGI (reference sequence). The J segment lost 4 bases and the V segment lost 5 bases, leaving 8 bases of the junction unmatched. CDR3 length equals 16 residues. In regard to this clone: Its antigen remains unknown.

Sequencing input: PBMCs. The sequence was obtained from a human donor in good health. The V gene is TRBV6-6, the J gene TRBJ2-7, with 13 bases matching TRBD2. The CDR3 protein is CASSQILAGGPYEQYF. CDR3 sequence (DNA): TGTGCCAGCAGTCAAATACTAGCGGGAGGGCCTTACGAGCAGTACTTC.